This section outlines one T cell receptor (beta chain) sequence together with its context. This clonotype has only a few counts. What this receptor recognizes is not known. Qualities for individual bases were not recorded, and no much larger clone is one base off. This sample is part of a study of T cell repertoires in cytomegalovirus infection (dated by TCRdb to about 2019). Context from the whole study: Donor HLA type was relevant to the analysis, as public TCR beta signatures indicated carriage of CMV infection together with the matching HLA type. The study at large found these results: The ex vivo response was dominated by HLA-C-restricted CMV-specific TCR beta clonotypes, which also provided the single most frequent clonotype in two of eight donors. Cumulative frequency of public TCR beta family members discriminated carriers of CMV infection plus the relevant HLA type in this cohort and an independent approximately 350-donor cohort.

Sequencing used an Illumina HiSeq 1500. The public reads were reprocessed in TCRdb via fastp at Q25 and MiXCR, keeping in-frame beta chains. Each record represents a unique CDR3 protein, reported with the most common genes and DNA among its rows. This sample has fewer than 350,000 distinct CDR3 sequences in its table, and more than 9% of those were observed once. The top ten clonotypes cover about 3.9% of the sample. The CDR3 starts with the cysteine, ends with the phenylalanine, and has 16 residues. The retained sequence is limited to the CDR3, 48 bases, with the frame set at the first base. Trimming at the junction amounts to 5 bases on V and 2 bases on J, and the germline ends lie 18 bases apart. The germline V gene (reference sequence) yields MNHEY for CDR1 and SMNVEV for CDR2.

The chain links TRBV27 with TRBJ1-1, with a tentative D gene TRBD1 over 6 matching bases. The TCR comes from a human donor in good health (CMV status not recorded). Some clones in this sample may be carry-over from other donors' samples. The sequencing input was PBMCs. The CDR3 here reads CASSRGGAGRNTEAFF. The sequence in DNA is TGTGCCAGCAGTCGTGGGGGGGCGGGGCGAAACACTGAAGCTTTCTTT.